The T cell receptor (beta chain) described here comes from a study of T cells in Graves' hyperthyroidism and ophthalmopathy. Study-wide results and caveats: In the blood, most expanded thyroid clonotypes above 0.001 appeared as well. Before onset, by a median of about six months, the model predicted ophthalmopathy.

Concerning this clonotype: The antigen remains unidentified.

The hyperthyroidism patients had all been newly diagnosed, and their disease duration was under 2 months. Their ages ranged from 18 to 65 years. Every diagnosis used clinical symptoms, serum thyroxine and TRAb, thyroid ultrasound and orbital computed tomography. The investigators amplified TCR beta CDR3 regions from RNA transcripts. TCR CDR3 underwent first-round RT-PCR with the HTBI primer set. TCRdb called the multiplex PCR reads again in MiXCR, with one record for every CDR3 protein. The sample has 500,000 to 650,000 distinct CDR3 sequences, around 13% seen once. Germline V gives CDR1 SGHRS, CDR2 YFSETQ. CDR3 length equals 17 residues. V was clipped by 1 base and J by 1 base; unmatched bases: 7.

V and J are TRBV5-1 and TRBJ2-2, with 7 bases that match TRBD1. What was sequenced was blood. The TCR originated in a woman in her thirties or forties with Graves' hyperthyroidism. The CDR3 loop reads CASSLTYRGLNTGELFF. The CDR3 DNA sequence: TGCGCCAGCAGCTTGACCTACAGGGGTCTGAACACCGGGGAGCTGTTTTTT.